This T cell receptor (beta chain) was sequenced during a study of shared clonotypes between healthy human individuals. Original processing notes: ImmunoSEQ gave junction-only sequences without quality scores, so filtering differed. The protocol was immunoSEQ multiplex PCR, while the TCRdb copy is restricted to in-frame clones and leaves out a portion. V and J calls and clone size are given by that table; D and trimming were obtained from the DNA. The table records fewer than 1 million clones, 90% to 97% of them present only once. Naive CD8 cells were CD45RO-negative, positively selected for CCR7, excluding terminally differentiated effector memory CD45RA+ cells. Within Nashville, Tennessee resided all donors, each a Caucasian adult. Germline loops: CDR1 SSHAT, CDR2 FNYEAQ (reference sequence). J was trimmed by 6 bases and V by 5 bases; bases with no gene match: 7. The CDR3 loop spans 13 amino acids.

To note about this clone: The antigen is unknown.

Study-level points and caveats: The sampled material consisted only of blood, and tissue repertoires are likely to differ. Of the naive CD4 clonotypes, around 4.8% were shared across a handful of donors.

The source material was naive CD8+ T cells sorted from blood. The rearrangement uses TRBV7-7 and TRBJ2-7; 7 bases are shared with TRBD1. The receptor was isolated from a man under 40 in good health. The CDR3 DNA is TGTGCCAGCAGCCGTTCTACAGGGGTCGAGCAGTACTTC. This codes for CASSRSTGVEQYF.